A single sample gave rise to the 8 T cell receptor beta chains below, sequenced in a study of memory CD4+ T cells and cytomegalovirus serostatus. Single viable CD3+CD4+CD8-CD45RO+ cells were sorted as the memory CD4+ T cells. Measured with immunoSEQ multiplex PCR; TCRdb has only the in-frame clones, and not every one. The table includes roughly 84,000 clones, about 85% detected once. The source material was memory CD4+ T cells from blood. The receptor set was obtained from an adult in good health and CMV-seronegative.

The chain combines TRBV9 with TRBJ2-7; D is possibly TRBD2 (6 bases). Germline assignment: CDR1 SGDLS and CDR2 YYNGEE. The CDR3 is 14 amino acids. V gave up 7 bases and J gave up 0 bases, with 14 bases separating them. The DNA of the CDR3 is TGTGCCAGCGCCCTCGGGACTTCCTCCTACGAGCAGTACTTC. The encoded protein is CASALGTSSYEQYF.

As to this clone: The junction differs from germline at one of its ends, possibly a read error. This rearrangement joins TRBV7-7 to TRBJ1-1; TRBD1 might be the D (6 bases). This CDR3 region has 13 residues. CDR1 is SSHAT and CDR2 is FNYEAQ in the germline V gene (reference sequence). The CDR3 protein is CASSQGSGTEAFF. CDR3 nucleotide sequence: TGTGCTAGCAGCCAGGGGTCGGGGACTGAAGCTTTCTTT.

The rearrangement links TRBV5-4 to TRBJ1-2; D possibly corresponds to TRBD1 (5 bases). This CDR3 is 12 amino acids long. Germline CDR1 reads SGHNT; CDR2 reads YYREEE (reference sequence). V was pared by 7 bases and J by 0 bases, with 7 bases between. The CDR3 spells CASRQSNYGYTF. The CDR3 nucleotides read TGTGCCAGCCGACAGTCTAACTATGGCTACACCTTC.

Written as DNA, the CDR3 is TGTGCCAGCAGCTCAATCTCAGGGACGGGTCAGCCCCAGCATTTT. Protein: CASSSISGTGQPQHF. The chain has TRBV11-2 and TRBJ1-5; D is possibly TRBD1 (5 bases). The germline gives CDR1 SGHAT, CDR2 FQNNGV. V was pared by 4 bases and J by 6 bases, with 16 bases between. This CDR3 region has 15 residues.

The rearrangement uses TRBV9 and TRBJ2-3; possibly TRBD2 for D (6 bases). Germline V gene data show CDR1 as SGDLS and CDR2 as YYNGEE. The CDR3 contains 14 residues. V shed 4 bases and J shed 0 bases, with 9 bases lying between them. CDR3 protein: CASSPGLSTDTQYF. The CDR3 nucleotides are TGTGCCAGCAGCCCGGGACTTAGCACAGATACGCAGTATTTT.

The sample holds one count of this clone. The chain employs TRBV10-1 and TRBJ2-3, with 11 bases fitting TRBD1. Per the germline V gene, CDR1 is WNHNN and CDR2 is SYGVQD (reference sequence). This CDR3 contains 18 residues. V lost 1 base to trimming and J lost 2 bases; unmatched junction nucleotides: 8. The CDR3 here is CASSELDRGRFFTDTQYF. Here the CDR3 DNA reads TGCGCCAGCAGTGAGTTGGACAGGGGGCGATTTTTCACAGATACGCAGTATTTT.

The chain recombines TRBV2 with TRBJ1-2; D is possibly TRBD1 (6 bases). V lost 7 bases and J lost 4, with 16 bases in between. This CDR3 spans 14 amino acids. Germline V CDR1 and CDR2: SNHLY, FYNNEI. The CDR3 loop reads CASMGGSNLYGYTF. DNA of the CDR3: TGTGCCAGCATGGGGGGCAGTAACCTCTATGGCTACACCTTC.

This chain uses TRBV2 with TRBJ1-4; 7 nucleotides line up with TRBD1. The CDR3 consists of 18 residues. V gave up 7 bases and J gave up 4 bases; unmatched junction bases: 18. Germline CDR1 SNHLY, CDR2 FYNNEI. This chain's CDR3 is CASTHSASDRTNNEKLFF. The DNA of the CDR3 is TGTGCCAGCACCCACTCAGCCTCGGACAGGACGAATAATGAAAAACTGTTTTTT.